The 3 T cell receptor beta chains below were found in one sample sequenced in a study of graft-versus-host responses after intestinal transplantation. Assay used: immunoSEQ multiplex PCR; TCRdb lists only in-frame clones, some missing. The table shows 20,000 to 25,000 clones, with 50% to 60% occurring only once. The material was alloreactive CD4+ T cells from a mixed lymphocyte reaction culture, obtained before intestinal transplant. This sample's subset: CFSE-low proliferating T cells sorted from approximately six-day pre-transplant mixed lymphocyte reaction (GvH or HvG direction). These receptor sequences come from a human patient who received an intestinal transplant.

The CDR3 here is CASSIRLNTEAFF. The CDR3 bases are TGTGCCAGTAGTATCCGGTTGAACACTGAAGCTTTCTTT. The rearrangement joins TRBV19 to TRBJ1-1; D is unresolved. Germline CDR1 is LNHDA and CDR2 is SQIVND (reference sequence). V was shortened by 3 bases and J by 0 bases, with 5 bases between the two germline ends. The CDR3 sequence is 13 residues long.

This clone was seen only a few times. The V and J genes are TRBV4-1 and TRBJ1-4; D unresolved. This CDR3 region has 15 residues. The V end lost 0 bases, the J end lost 4 bases, and 9 bases lay between the germline ends. Germline CDR1 reads MGHRA; CDR2 reads YSYEKL. The CDR3 bases are TGCGCCAGCAGCCAAGATTTACGGTATAATGAAAAACTGTTTTTT. Translation: CASSQDLRYNEKLFF.

This clone was seen only a few times. The chain uses TRBV23-1 and TRBJ2-1, with 9 bases lining up with TRBD1. TRBV23-1 is filed as an ORF, its function uncertain. Losses at the gene ends were 5 bases for V and 8 bases for J; bases not matched to a gene: 7. This CDR3 is built from 14 residues. The DNA for the CDR3 is TGCGCCAGCAGTTCAGGACAGGGGTACTATGAGCAGTTCTTC. This sequence encodes CASSSGQGYYEQFF.